This T cell receptor beta chain was obtained from a study of blood T cells in healthy people across ages. Looking at the study overall: Capture by template switching was about one barcoded beta molecule per two T cells.

The CDR3 runs 15 residues. CDR1 and CDR2 from the germline V gene are SGDLS and YYNGEE. V lost 4 bases to trimming and J lost 3 bases, with 16 bases between them. The second PCR ran roughly 7 to 12 cycles with a sample-barcoded 5' primer and J-beta primers. Each cDNA was tagged by a template-switch adaptor containing 12 random nucleotides. Paired-end reads containing CDR3 totaled no fewer than 3 million for each sample. MiXCR, applied by TCRdb to the 5' RACE reads, yields one record per CDR3 protein. The table lists 660,000 or so distinct CDR3 sequences, roughly three fifths of them singletons. Regarding this clonotype: What it recognizes is unknown.

Findings and limits, study-wide: PBMCs went unsorted, and a conclusive naive versus antigen-experienced comparison was therefore prevented.

The sample consisted of blood. This receptor was taken from a man between 60 and 75 years old in good health. The rearrangement uses TRBV9 and TRBJ2-5; D gene uncertain. This CDR3 reads CASSPPPGRKETQYF. CDR3 coding DNA: TGTGCCAGCAGCCCCCCCCCGGGCAGAAAAGAGACCCAGTACTTC. The full variable domain, completed using reference TRBV9 and TRBJ2-5, is DSGVTQTPKHLITATGQRVTLRCSPRSGDLSVYWYQQSLDQGLQFLIQYYNGEERAKGNILERFSAQQFPDLHSELNLSSLELGDSALYFCASSPPPGRKETQYFGPGTRLLVL.